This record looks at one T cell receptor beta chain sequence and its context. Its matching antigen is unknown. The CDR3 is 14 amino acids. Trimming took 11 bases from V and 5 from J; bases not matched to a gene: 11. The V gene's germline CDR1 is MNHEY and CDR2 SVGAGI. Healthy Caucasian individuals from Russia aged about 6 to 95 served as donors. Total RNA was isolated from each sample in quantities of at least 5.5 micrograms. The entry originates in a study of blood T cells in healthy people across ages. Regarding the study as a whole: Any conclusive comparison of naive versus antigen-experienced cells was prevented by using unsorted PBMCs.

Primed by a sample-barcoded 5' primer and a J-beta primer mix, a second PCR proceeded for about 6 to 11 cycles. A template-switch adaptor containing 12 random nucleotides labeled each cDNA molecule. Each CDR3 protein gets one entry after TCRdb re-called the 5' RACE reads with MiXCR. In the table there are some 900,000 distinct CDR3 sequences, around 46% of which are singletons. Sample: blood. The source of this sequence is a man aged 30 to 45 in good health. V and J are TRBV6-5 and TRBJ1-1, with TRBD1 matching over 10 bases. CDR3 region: CAVTQGTGATEAFF. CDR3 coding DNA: TGTGCCGTTACTCAAGGGACAGGGGCGACTGAAGCTTTCTTT.